The source of this TCR beta chain is a study of T cell changes during pregnancy in multiple sclerosis. J lost 7 bases, V lost 5 bases, and 6 bases had no gene match. Germline-derived CDR1 and CDR2 are PRHDT and FYEKMQ (reference sequence). CDR3 length: 14 residues. Sequencing used immunoSEQ multiplex PCR; TCRdb keeps in-frame clones, though not all of them. This table holds more than 80,000 clones, roughly 90% found once. The rearrangement uses TRBV13 and TRBJ1-4, with 8 bases matching TRBD1. Sequencing was performed on peripheral blood, taken in the first trimester of pregnancy. This clonotype was sampled from a female donor with multiple sclerosis, enrolled in a pregnancy study. For the CDR3, the DNA is TGTGCCAGCAGCCCAGGACAGGGTGGTGAAAAACTGTTTTTT. Amino acid sequence: CASSPGQGGEKLFF.